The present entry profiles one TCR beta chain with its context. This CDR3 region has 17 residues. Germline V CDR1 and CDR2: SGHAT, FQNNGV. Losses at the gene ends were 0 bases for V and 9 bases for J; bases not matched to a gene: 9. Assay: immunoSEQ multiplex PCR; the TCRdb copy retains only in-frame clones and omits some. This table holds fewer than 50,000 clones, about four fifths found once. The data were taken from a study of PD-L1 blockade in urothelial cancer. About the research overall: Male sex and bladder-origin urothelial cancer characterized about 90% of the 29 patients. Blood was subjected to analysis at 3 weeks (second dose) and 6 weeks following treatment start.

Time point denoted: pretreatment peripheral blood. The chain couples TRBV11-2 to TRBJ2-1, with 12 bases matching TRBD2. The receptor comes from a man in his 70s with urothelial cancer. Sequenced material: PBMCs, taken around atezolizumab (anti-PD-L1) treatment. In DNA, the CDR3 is TGTGCCAGCAGCTTAGATCTAGCGGGAGGGTTAAGGGGTGAGCAGTTCTTC. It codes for CASSLDLAGGLRGEQFF.